This T cell receptor (beta chain) was recovered during a study of a mutant IDH1 vaccine in newly diagnosed glioma. Study-level background: A 62.5% male, approximately 38% female split and a mean age of around 37 years characterized treated patients.

This CDR3 is built from 16 residues. CDR1 is SGHNT, CDR2 YYREEE, per germline (reference sequence). V gave up 3 bases and J gave up 3 bases, with 16 bases separating them. The time point was: baseline, week 1 (first vaccination visit). Treatment denoted: pre-vaccination baseline after standard-of-care therapy. Measured with immunoSEQ multiplex PCR; TCRdb has only the in-frame clones, and not every one. The sample holds tens of thousands of clones, 90% to 95% seen once. This clonotype was sampled from a man aged 35-49 years with glioma. The chain carries TRBV5-4 and TRBJ2-1; D might be TRBD2 (6 bases). The sample was PBMCs, taken from a glioma patient treated with radiotherapy, temozolomide or both. The CDR3, as DNA: TGTGCCAGCAGCTCTTCAACGGGACTCATCTACAATGAGCAGTTCTTC. Protein sequence: CASSSSTGLIYNEQFF.